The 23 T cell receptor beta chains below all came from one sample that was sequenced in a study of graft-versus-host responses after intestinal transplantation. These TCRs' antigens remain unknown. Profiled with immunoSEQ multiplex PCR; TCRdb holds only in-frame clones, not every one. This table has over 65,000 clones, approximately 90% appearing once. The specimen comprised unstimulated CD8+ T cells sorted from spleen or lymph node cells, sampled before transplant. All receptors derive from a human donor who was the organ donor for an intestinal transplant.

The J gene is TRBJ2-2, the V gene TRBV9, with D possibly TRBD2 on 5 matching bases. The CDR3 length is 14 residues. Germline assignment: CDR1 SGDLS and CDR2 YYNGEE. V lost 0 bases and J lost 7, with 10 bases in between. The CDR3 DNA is TGTGCCAGCAGCGTAGGGACCCGGGGCGGGGAGCTGTTTTTT. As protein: CASSVGTRGGELFF. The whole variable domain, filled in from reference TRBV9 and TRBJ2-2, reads DSGVTQTPKHLITATGQRVTLRCSPRSGDLSVYWYQQSLDQGLQFLIQYYNGEERAKGNILERFSAQQFPDLHSELNLSSLELGDSALYFCASSVGTRGGELFFGEGSRLTVL.

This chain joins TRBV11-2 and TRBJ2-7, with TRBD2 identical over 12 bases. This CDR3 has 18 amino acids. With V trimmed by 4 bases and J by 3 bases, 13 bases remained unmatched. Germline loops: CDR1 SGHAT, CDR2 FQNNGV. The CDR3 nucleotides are TGTGCCAGCAGCTCCATCCTGACTAGCGGGAGACCATACTACGAGCAGTACTTC. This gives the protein CASSSILTSGRPYYEQYF.

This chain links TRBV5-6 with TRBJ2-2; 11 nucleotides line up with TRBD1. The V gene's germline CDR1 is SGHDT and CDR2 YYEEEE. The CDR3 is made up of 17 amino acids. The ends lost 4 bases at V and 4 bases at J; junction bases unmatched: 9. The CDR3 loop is CASSPIPGTGGTGELFF. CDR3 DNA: TGTGCCAGCAGCCCCATACCGGGGACAGGGGGCACCGGGGAGCTGTTTTTT.

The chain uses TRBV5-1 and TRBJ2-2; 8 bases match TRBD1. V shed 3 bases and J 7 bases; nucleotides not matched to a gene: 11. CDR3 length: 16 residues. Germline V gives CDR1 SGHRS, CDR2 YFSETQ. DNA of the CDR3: TGCGCCAGCAGCTCCGGGACAGGTGAATTCCTCGGGGAGCTGTTTTTT. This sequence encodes CASSSGTGEFLGELFF.

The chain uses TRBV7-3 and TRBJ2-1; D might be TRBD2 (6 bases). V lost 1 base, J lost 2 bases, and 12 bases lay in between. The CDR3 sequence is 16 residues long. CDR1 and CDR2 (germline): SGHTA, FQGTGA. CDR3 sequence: CASSLRRRTTYNEQFF. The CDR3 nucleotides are TGTGCCAGCAGCTTAAGAAGACGGACTACCTACAATGAGCAGTTCTTC.

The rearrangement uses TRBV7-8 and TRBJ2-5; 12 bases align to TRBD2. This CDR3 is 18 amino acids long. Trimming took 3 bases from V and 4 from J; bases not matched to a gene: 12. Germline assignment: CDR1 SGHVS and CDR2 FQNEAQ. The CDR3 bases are TGTGCCAGCAGCTTGCCCACGTCCCCTAGCGGGAGGGCAGAGACCCAGTACTTC. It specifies CASSLPTSPSGRAETQYF.

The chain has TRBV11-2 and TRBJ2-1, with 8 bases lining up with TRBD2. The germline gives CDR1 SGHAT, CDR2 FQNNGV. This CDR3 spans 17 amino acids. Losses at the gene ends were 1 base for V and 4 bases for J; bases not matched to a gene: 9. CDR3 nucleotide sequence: TGTGCCAGCAGCTTAGGCCCCTGGAGCGGGAGTTACAATGAGCAGTTCTTC. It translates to CASSLGPWSGSYNEQFF.

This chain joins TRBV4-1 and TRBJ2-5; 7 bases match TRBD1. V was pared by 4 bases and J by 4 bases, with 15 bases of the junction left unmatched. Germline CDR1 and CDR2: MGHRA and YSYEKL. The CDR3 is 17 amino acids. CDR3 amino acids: CASSLHAPQGLGETQYF. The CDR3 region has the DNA TGCGCCAGCAGCCTTCACGCCCCACAGGGGTTGGGAGAGACCCAGTACTTC.

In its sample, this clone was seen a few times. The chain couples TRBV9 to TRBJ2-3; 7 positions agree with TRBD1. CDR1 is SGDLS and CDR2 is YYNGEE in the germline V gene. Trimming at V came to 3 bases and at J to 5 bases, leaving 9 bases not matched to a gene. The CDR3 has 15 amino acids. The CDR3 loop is CASSEGQLIQDTQYF. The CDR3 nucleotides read TGTGCCAGCAGCGAGGGACAGCTCATTCAAGATACGCAGTATTTT.

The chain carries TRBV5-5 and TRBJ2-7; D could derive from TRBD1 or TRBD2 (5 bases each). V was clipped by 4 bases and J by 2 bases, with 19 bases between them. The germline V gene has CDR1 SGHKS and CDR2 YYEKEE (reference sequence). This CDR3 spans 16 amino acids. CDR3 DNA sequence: TGTGCCAGCAGCACACCCGAGGGGCGTAATGCCTACGAGCAGTACTTC. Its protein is CASSTPEGRNAYEQYF.

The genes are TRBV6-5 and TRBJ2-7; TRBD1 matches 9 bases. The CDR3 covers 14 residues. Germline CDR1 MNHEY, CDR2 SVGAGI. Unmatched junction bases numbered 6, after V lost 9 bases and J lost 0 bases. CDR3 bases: TGTGCCAGTCGCGGGACAGGGATCTCCTACGAGCAGTACTTC. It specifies CASRGTGISYEQYF.

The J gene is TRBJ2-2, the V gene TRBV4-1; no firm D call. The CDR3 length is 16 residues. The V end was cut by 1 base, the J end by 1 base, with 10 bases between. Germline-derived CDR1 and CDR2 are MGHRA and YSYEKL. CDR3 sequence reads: CASSQGSAQNTGELFF. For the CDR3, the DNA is TGCGCCAGCAGCCAAGGGTCCGCACAGAACACCGGGGAGCTGTTTTTT.

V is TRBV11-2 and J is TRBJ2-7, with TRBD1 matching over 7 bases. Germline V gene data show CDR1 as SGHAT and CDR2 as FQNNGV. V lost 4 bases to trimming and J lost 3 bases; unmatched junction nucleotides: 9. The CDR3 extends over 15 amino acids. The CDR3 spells CASSSGTASFYEQYF. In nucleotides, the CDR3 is TGTGCCAGCAGCTCCGGGACAGCTTCTTTCTACGAGCAGTACTTC. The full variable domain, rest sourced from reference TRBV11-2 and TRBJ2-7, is EAGVAQSPRYKIIEKRQSVAFWCNPISGHATLYWYQQILGQGPKLLIQFQNNGVVDDSQLPKDRFSAERLKGVDSTLKIQPAKLEDSAVYLCASSSGTASFYEQYFGPGTRLTVT.

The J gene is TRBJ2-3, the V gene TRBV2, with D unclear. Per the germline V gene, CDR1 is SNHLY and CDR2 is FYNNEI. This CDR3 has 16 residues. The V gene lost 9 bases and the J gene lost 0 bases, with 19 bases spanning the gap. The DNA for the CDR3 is TGTGCCAGGGAACCCAGACTCAGGCGGAGCACAGATACGCAGTATTTT. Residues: CAREPRLRRSTDTQYF.

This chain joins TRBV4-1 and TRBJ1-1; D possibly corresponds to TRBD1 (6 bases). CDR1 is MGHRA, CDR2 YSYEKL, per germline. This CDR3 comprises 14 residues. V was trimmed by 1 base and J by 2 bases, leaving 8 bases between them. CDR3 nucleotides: TGCGCCAGCAGCCAAGCAGGGGCTAACACTGAAGCTTTCTTT. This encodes CASSQAGANTEAFF.

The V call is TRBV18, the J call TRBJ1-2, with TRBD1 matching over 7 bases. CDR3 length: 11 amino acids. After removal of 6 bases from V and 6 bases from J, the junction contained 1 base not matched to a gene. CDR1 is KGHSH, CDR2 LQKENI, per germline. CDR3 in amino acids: CASSTGNGYTF. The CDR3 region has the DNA TGTGCCAGCTCGACAGGGAATGGCTACACCTTC.

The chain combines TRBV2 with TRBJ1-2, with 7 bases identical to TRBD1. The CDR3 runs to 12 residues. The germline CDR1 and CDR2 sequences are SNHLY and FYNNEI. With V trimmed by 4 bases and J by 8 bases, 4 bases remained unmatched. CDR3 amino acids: CASSGDSQGYTF. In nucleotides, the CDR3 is TGTGCCAGCAGTGGGGACAGCCAAGGCTACACCTTC.

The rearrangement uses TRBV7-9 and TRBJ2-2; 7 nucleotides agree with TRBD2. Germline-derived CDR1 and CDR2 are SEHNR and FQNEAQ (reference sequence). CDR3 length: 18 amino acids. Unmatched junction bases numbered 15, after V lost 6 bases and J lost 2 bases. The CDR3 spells CASSISGRAGLNTGELFF. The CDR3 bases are TGTGCCAGCAGTATTAGTGGCCGGGCGGGACTAAACACCGGGGAGCTGTTTTTT.

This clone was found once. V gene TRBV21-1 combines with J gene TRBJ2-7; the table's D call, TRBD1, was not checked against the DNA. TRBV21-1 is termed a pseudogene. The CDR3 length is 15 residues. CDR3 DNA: TGTGCCAGCAGCCACACAAGGGGGCTGGTAGACGAGCAGTACTTC. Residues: CASSHTRGLVDEQYF.

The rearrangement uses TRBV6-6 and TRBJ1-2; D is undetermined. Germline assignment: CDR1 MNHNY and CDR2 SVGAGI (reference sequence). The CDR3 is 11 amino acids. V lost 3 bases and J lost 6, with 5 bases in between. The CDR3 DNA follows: TGTGCCAGCAGTTATGGGGATGGCTACACCTTC. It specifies CASSYGDGYTF.

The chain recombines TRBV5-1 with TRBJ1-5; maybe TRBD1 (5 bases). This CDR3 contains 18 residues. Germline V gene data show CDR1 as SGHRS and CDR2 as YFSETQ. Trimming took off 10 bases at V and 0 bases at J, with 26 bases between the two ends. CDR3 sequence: CARLAGLHPPYSNQPQHF. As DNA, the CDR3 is TGCGCCCGCCTTGCGGGGCTCCATCCCCCTTATAGCAATCAGCCCCAGCATTTT.

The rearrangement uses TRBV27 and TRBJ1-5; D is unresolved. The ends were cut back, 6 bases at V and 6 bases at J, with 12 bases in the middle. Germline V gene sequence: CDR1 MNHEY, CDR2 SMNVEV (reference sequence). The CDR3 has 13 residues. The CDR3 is CASRRTMAQPQHF. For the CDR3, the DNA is TGTGCCAGCAGACGGACCATGGCTCAGCCCCAGCATTTT.

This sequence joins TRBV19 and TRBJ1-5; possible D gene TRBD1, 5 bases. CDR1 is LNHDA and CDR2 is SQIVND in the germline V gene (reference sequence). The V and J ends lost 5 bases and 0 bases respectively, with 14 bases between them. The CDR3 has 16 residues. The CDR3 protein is CASSAGTPYSNQPQHF. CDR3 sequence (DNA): TGTGCCAGTAGTGCTGGGACGCCATATAGCAATCAGCCCCAGCATTTT. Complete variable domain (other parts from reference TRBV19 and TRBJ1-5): DGGITQSPKYLFRKEGQNVTLSCEQNLNHDAMYWYRQDPGQGLRLIYYSQIVNDFQKGDIAEGYSVSREKKESFPLTVTSAQKNPTAFYLCASSAGTPYSNQPQHFGDGTRLSIL.